This T cell receptor beta chain was identified during a study of shared clonotypes between healthy human individuals. Comments on this clone: Its specificity is unknown.

As defined, naive CD8 cells were CD45RO-negative and positively selected for CCR7, with terminally differentiated effector memory CD45RA+ cells excluded. Some 27,000 T cell genomes, or around 180 ng DNA, went into the sorted-subset replicate PCRs. Only in-frame clones appear in the TCRdb table, and some are missing; sequencing was by immunoSEQ multiplex PCR. The sample shows millions of clones, more than 85% of them seen only once. With 5 bases clipped from V and 4 bases from J, the junction kept 6 bases outside the gene matches. CDR1 is SGHVS and CDR2 is FQNEAQ in the germline V gene. The CDR3 length is 14 residues. Study findings and constraints: Generally, naive subsets (rather than memory subsets) showed larger estimated richness.

The rearrangement joins TRBV7-8 to TRBJ2-7; TRBD1 matches 9 bases. The sample consisted of naive CD8+ T cells from PBMCs. The TCR originated in a man in his late teens or twenties in good health. Some clones in this sample may be carry-over from other donors' samples. This CDR3 is CASSPRTGEYEQYF. The CDR3 nucleotides are TGTGCCAGCAGCCCCAGGACAGGGGAATACGAGCAGTACTTC.